The 12 T cell receptor beta chains given below trace back to one sample, sequenced in a study of early T cells in non-severe SARS-CoV-2 infection. TCRdb passed the 5' RACE reads through MiXCR, listing each CDR3 protein once. The sample contains more than 55,000 distinct CDR3 sequences, 5% to 6.5% of which appear only once. The sequences come from whole blood, collected at baseline. These receptors were obtained from an adult who was a healthcare worker with PCR-confirmed SARS-CoV-2 infection or an uninfected control (not recorded which).

V usage is TRBV6-2 or TRBV6-3 and J usage is TRBJ1-6; TRBD1 matches at 11 bases. In germline, CDR1 is MNHEY, CDR2 SVGEGT. The CDR3 covers 17 residues. After removal of 2 bases from V and 7 bases from J, the junction contained 7 bases not matched to a gene. CDR3 sequence (DNA): TGTGCCAGCAGTTACACGGACAGGGGGCCGACCAATTCACCCCTCCACTTT. This encodes CASSYTDRGPTNSPLHF.

This rearrangement joins TRBV21-1 to TRBJ1-2. TRBV21-1 is classified as a pseudogene. The CDR3 totals 16 residues. The CDR3 nucleotides are TGTGCCAGCAGCCTGGTCGAGGGGCCCGGAGGCTATGGCTACACCTTC. Protein product: CASSLVEGPGGYGYTF.

This clonotype has only a few counts. This chain links TRBV20-1 with TRBJ2-7; possible D gene TRBD1, 5 bases. V dropped 5 bases and J dropped 0 bases, with 14 bases sitting between them. CDR1 and CDR2 (germline): DFQATT, SNEGSKA (reference sequence). The CDR3 spans 14 residues. The CDR3 reads CSAYRRTGSYEQYF. For the CDR3, the DNA is TGCAGTGCTTACAGGAGAACGGGCTCCTACGAGCAGTACTTC.

This clonotype appeared a few times. V gene TRBV29-1 combines with J gene TRBJ1-3; 8 bases map to TRBD1. The ends lost 5 bases at V and 3 bases at J; junction bases unmatched: 6. The CDR3 consists of 14 residues. CDR1 and CDR2 from the germline V gene are SQVTM and ANQGSEA. CDR3 bases: TGCAGCGTTTGGGTCAGGGGGCTTGGAAACACCATATATTTT. Its protein is CSVWVRGLGNTIYF.

By share, this clonotype ranks as medium-sized. The V call is TRBV27, the J call TRBJ2-7; D might be TRBD1 (6 bases). CDR1 and CDR2 from the germline V gene are MNHEY and SMNVEV (reference sequence). The CDR3 runs to 15 residues. V was clipped by 3 bases and J by 1 base, with 13 bases between them. The CDR3 sequence is CASSLAGDISYEQYF. CDR3 DNA sequence: TGTGCCAGCAGTTTGGCAGGGGACATATCCTACGAGCAGTACTTC.

This clonotype showed up just a few times. V is TRBV18 and J is TRBJ2-3; tentatively, D is TRBD1 (5 bases). Trimming stripped 6 bases from V and 2 bases from J, with 18 bases between. This CDR3 is built from 16 residues. The germline gives CDR1 KGHSH, CDR2 LQKENI. CDR3 nucleotide sequence: TGTGCCAGCTCGCCAGTGAGAACAGGCCCCACAGATACGCAGTATTTT. Its protein is CASSPVRTGPTDTQYF. Filled out from reference TRBV18 and TRBJ2-3, the complete variable domain reads NAGVMQNPRHLVRRRGQEARLRCSPMKGHSHVYWYRQLPEEGLKFMVYLQKENIIDESGMPKERFSAEFPKEGPSILRIQQVVRGDSAAYFCASSPVRTGPTDTQYFGPGTRLTVL.

This clonotype was found many times. This chain links TRBV28 with TRBJ2-3; D unclear. The CDR3 runs 15 residues. Deletions cut 1 base from V and 0 bases from J, with 8 bases between. Per the germline V gene, CDR1 is MDHEN and CDR2 is SYDVKM. CDR3 DNA sequence: TGTGCCAGCAGTTTATCTCGGGTCAGCACAGATACGCAGTATTTT. Translation: CASSLSRVSTDTQYF.

This clonotype has a handful of counts. The chain is built from TRBV29-1 and TRBJ2-7; D is uncertain. Trimming stripped 7 bases from V and 9 bases from J, with 13 bases between. CDR3 length equals 10 residues. Germline CDR1 reads SQVTM; CDR2 reads ANQGSEA. The CDR3 nucleotides are TGCAGCGCTTCAGATTCAAGGCAGTACTTC. Translation gives CSASDSRQYF.

The rearrangement links TRBV7-2 to TRBJ1-6; TRBD1 might be the D (6 bases). The V end was cut by 0 bases, the J end by 8 bases, with 11 bases between. In germline, CDR1 is SGHTA, CDR2 FQGNSA. The length of the CDR3 is 15 residues. CDR3 in amino acids: CASSLAGAVYSPLHF. The CDR3 DNA reads TGTGCCAGCAGCTTAGCGGGGGCTGTTTATTCACCCCTCCACTTT.

This clonotype was counted many times. V and J are TRBV6-1 and TRBJ1-1; TRBD1 agrees at 8 bases. V lost 4 bases and J lost 5; bases outside the gene matches: 3. The V gene's germline CDR1 is MNHNS and CDR2 SASEGT. The CDR3 spans 13 residues. DNA of the CDR3: TGTGCCAGCAGTGTCTACAGGGGGACTGAAGCTTTCTTT. This encodes CASSVYRGTEAFF.

This clonotype occurred many times. The chain is built from TRBV10-3 and TRBJ2-7; D is possibly TRBD2 (5 bases). Per the germline V gene, CDR1 is ENHRY and CDR2 is SYGVKD. V was pared by 7 bases and J by 3 bases, with 16 bases between. This CDR3 contains 14 residues. CDR3 loop: CAIKGAPGSYEQYF. The CDR3 DNA is TGTGCCATCAAGGGCGCCCCTGGGAGCTACGAGCAGTACTTC.

This clonotype was seen a few times. The chain is built from TRBV6-6 and TRBJ1-2, with a possible D match to TRBD1 (6 bases). The CDR3 is 17 amino acids. Trimming took off 2 bases at V and 0 bases at J, with 16 bases between the two ends. The germline CDR1 and CDR2 sequences are MNHNY and SVGAGI (reference sequence). The CDR3 DNA sequence: TGTGCCAGCAGTTACGGACAGCTAGGCGCATCTAACTATGGCTACACCTTC. This translates into CASSYGQLGASNYGYTF.